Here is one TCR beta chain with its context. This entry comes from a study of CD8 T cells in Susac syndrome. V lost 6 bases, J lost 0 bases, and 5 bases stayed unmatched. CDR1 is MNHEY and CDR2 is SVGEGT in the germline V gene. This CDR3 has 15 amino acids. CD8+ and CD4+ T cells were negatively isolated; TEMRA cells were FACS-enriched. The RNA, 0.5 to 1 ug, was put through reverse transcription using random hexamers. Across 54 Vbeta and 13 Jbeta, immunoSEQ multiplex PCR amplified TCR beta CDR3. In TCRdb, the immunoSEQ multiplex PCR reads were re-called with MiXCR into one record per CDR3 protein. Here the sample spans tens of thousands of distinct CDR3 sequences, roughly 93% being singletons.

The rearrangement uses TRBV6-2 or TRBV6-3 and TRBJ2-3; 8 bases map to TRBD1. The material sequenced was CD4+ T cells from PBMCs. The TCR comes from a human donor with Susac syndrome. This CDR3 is CASRPDRGSTDTQYF. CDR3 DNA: TGTGCCAGCAGACCCGACAGGGGAAGCACAGATACGCAGTATTTT.